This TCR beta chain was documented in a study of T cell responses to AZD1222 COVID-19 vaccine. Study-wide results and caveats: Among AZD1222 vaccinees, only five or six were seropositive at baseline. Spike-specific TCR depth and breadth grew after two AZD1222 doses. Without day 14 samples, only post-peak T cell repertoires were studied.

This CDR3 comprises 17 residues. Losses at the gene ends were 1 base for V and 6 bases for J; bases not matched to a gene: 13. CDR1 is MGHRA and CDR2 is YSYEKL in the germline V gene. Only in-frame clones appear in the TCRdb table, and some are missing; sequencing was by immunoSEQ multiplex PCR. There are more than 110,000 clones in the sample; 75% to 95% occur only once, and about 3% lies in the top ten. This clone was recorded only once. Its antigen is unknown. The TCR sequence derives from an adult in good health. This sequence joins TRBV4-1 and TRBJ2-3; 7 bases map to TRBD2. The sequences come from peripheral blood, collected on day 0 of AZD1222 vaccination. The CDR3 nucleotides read TGCGCCAGCAGCCAAGGGGTCCAGCGGGGTCCGGGTGATACGCAGTATTTT. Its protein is CASSQGVQRGPGDTQYF.